These T cell receptor beta chains were read from a single sample in a study of blood T cell repertoires in COVID-19. Produced via immunoSEQ multiplex PCR; TCRdb's table is partial and in-frame only. Among 300,000 to 400,000 clones listed, roughly 90% were seen once. Sequenced input: peripheral blood. The source is a woman in her 70s with COVID-19, enrolled during active disease. Both conserved end residues are part of each CDR3. Each record gives: J gene, V gene, clone size, D gene, CDR3 protein, CDR3 DNA. D genes are given only for firm matches. Where a row states a size, it is once, few, many or the class of an expanded clone; other rows omit it.

J gene: TRBJ2-7; V gene: TRBV7-9; clone size: NA; D gene: NA; CDR3 protein: CASSLRGFLGSYEQYF; CDR3 DNA: TGTGCCAGCAGCTTACGGGGATTCTTGGGTTCCTACGAGCAGTACTTC
J gene: TRBJ1-5; V gene: TRBV7-2; clone size: NA; D gene: NA; CDR3 protein: CASSWRQENNQPQHF; CDR3 DNA: TGTGCCAGCAGCTGGAGACAGGAAAATAATCAGCCCCAGCATTTT
J gene: TRBJ2-1; V gene: TRBV3-1/TRBV3-2; clone size: once; D gene: NA; CDR3 protein: CASSQLGRVNEQFF; CDR3 DNA: TGTGCCAGCAGCCAGTTAGGCAGGGTCAATGAGCAGTTCTTC
J gene: TRBJ2-3; V gene: TRBV6-5; clone size: NA; D gene: NA; CDR3 protein: CASSYSRSTDTQYF; CDR3 DNA: TGTGCCAGCAGTTACTCACGGAGCACAGATACGCAGTATTTT
J gene: TRBJ2-7; V gene: TRBV3-1/TRBV3-2; clone size: NA; D gene: NA; CDR3 protein: CASSQSRSSYEQYF; CDR3 DNA: TGTGCCAGCAGCCAATCGAGGAGCTCCTACGAGCAGTACTTC
J gene: TRBJ1-1; V gene: TRBV18; clone size: NA; D gene: TRBD1; CDR3 protein: CASSPTWTGFAEAFF; CDR3 DNA: TGTGCCAGCTCACCGACGTGGACAGGGTTTGCCGAAGCTTTCTTT
J gene: TRBJ2-1; V gene: TRBV6-5; clone size: NA; D gene: NA; CDR3 protein: CASSSPGEGAYNEQFF; CDR3 DNA: TGTGCCAGCAGTTCTCCCGGGGAGGGGGCCTACAATGAGCAGTTCTTC
J gene: TRBJ2-1; V gene: TRBV6-6; clone size: NA; D gene: TRBD1; CDR3 protein: CASTSTGVVYNEQFF; CDR3 DNA: TGTGCCAGCACCTCAACAGGGGTGGTCTACAATGAGCAGTTCTTC
J gene: TRBJ1-1; V gene: TRBV7-9; clone size: NA; D gene: NA; CDR3 protein: CASSVATEAFF; CDR3 DNA: TGTGCCAGCAGCGTCGCGACTGAAGCTTTCTTT
J gene: TRBJ1-4; V gene: TRBV9; clone size: NA; D gene: NA; CDR3 protein: CASSVWQGGEKLFF; CDR3 DNA: TGTGCCAGCAGCGTATGGCAGGGCGGTGAAAAACTGTTTTTT
J gene: TRBJ2-6; V gene: TRBV7-8; clone size: NA; D gene: NA; CDR3 protein: CASSLEAQRGANVLTF; CDR3 DNA: TGTGCCAGCAGCTTAGAGGCGCAGAGGGGGGCCAACGTCCTGACTTTC
J gene: TRBJ1-2; V gene: TRBV19; clone size: once; D gene: NA; CDR3 protein: CASVGDNYGYTF; CDR3 DNA: TGTGCCAGTGTGGGCGATAACTATGGCTACACCTTC
J gene: TRBJ2-3; V gene: TRBV5-1; clone size: NA; D gene: NA; CDR3 protein: CASSLSYTDTQYF; CDR3 DNA: TGCGCCAGCAGCTTGTCCTACACAGATACGCAGTATTTT
J gene: TRBJ1-6; V gene: TRBV2; clone size: few; D gene: NA; CDR3 protein: CASSPGVLSYNSPLHF; CDR3 DNA: TGTGCCAGCAGCCCAGGGGTCCTCTCCTATAATTCACCCCTCCACTTT
J gene: TRBJ2-3; V gene: TRBV6-2/TRBV6-3; clone size: NA; D gene: NA; CDR3 protein: CASSYSGEEDTQYF; CDR3 DNA: TGTGCCAGCAGTTACTCGGGGGAGGAAGATACGCAGTATTTT
J gene: TRBJ1-5; V gene: TRBV15; clone size: NA; D gene: NA; CDR3 protein: CATSSLQGYNQPQHF; CDR3 DNA: TGTGCCACCAGCAGCCTACAGGGTTACAATCAGCCCCAGCATTTT
J gene: TRBJ1-4; V gene: TRBV6-5; clone size: NA; D gene: NA; CDR3 protein: CASSFLRGQGELFF; CDR3 DNA: TGTGCCAGCAGCTTCCTCCGGGGACAAGGGGAACTGTTTTTT
J gene: TRBJ1-1; V gene: TRBV29-1; clone size: NA; D gene: NA; CDR3 protein: CSVEDYRNTEAFF; CDR3 DNA: TGCAGCGTTGAGGATTACAGGAACACTGAAGCTTTCTTT
J gene: TRBJ1-2; V gene: TRBV27; clone size: NA; D gene: NA; CDR3 protein: CASSPLTETNGYTF; CDR3 DNA: TGTGCCAGCAGTCCATTGACGGAGACGAATGGCTACACCTTC
J gene: TRBJ1-1; V gene: TRBV14; clone size: NA; D gene: NA; CDR3 protein: CASTEGLNTEAFF; CDR3 DNA: TGTGCCAGCACGGAGGGCTTGAACACTGAAGCTTTCTTT
J gene: TRBJ1-6; V gene: TRBV21-1; clone size: NA; D gene: NA; CDR3 protein: CASSTRRTCNSPLHF; CDR3 DNA: TGTGCCAGCAGCACAAGACGGACATGTAATTCACCCCTCCACTTT
J gene: TRBJ1-1; V gene: TRBV28; clone size: NA; D gene: NA; CDR3 protein: CASTPGNMNTEAFF; CDR3 DNA: TGTGCCAGCACGCCAGGGAATATGAACACTGAAGCTTTCTTT
J gene: TRBJ2-3; V gene: TRBV11-2; clone size: NA; D gene: NA; CDR3 protein: CASSLDLKPGGDTQYF; CDR3 DNA: TGTGCCAGCAGCTTAGATCTCAAGCCGGGTGGGGATACGCAGTATTTT
J gene: TRBJ2-5; V gene: TRBV9; clone size: NA; D gene: TRBD2; CDR3 protein: CASSGTSGGPLGETQYF; CDR3 DNA: TGTGCCAGCAGCGGTACTAGCGGGGGGCCATTAGGAGAGACCCAGTACTTC
J gene: TRBJ2-7; V gene: TRBV27; clone size: NA; D gene: TRBD1; CDR3 protein: CASSLSLSGGVGYEQYF; CDR3 DNA: TGTGCCAGCAGTTTATCGCTTTCAGGGGGAGTCGGCTACGAGCAGTACTTC
J gene: TRBJ1-1; V gene: TRBV7-9; clone size: NA; D gene: TRBD1; CDR3 protein: CASTYLAGGNTEAFF; CDR3 DNA: TGTGCCAGCACCTACCTGGCAGGGGGTAACACTGAAGCTTTCTTT
J gene: TRBJ1-2; V gene: TRBV5-8; clone size: NA; D gene: TRBD1; CDR3 protein: CASSQTGGYGYTF; CDR3 DNA: TGTGCCAGCAGCCAGACAGGGGGGTATGGCTACACCTTC
J gene: TRBJ2-5; V gene: TRBV6-5; clone size: NA; D gene: TRBD1; CDR3 protein: CASSYSGQGGETQYF; CDR3 DNA: TGTGCCAGCAGTTACTCGGGACAGGGGGGAGAGACCCAGTACTTC
J gene: TRBJ1-6; V gene: TRBV6-6; clone size: NA; D gene: NA; CDR3 protein: CASSPGQFYGESSYNSPLHF; CDR3 DNA: TGTGCCAGCAGTCCCGGACAGTTTTACGGGGAAAGCTCCTATAATTCACCCCTCCACTTT
J gene: TRBJ2-5; V gene: TRBV5-1; clone size: NA; D gene: NA; CDR3 protein: CASSPARIQETQYF; CDR3 DNA: TGCGCCAGCAGCCCGGCGAGGATTCAAGAGACCCAGTACTTC
J gene: TRBJ1-6; V gene: TRBV6-6; clone size: NA; D gene: NA; CDR3 protein: CASSYGGEAYNSPLHF; CDR3 DNA: TGTGCCAGCAGTTACGGGGGCGAAGCCTATAATTCACCCCTCCACTTT
J gene: TRBJ1-2; V gene: TRBV9; clone size: NA; D gene: TRBD1; CDR3 protein: CASSGQGARGYTF; CDR3 DNA: TGTGCCAGCAGCGGACAGGGGGCACGGGGCTACACCTTC
J gene: TRBJ2-5; V gene: TRBV29-1; clone size: NA; D gene: NA; CDR3 protein: CSVGREPVRETQYF; CDR3 DNA: TGCAGCGTTGGTCGGGAGCCTGTGAGAGAGACCCAGTACTTC
J gene: TRBJ1-2; V gene: TRBV10-2; clone size: few; D gene: TRBD1; CDR3 protein: CASSTRTGVEGGYTF; CDR3 DNA: TGCGCCAGCAGCACCCGGACAGGGGTAGAGGGTGGCTACACCTTC
J gene: TRBJ1-2; V gene: TRBV30; clone size: NA; D gene: TRBD1; CDR3 protein: CAWSRDSPYGYTF; CDR3 DNA: TGTGCCTGGAGTCGGGACAGCCCCTATGGCTACACCTTC
J gene: TRBJ1-3; V gene: TRBV30; clone size: NA; D gene: TRBD1; CDR3 protein: CAWSTTGGENTIYF; CDR3 DNA: TGTGCCTGGAGTACGACAGGGGGCGAAAACACCATATATTTT
J gene: TRBJ1-2; V gene: TRBV6-2/TRBV6-3; clone size: NA; D gene: NA; CDR3 protein: CASRLGGSGPTRSGVGYTF; CDR3 DNA: TGTGCCAGCCGCCTGGGGGGGTCCGGGCCGACACGTAGCGGAGTAGGCTACACCTTC
J gene: TRBJ1-3; V gene: TRBV2; clone size: NA; D gene: NA; CDR3 protein: CASSEHVAGGGNTIYF; CDR3 DNA: TGTGCCAGCAGCGAACATGTAGCGGGGGGTGGAAACACCATATATTTT
J gene: TRBJ2-4; V gene: TRBV11-2; clone size: NA; D gene: TRBD2; CDR3 protein: CASSLVVKAGGQNIQYF; CDR3 DNA: TGTGCCAGCAGCTTAGTGGTTAAGGCGGGGGGTCAAAACATTCAGTACTTC
J gene: TRBJ1-5; V gene: TRBV10-3; clone size: NA; D gene: TRBD1; CDR3 protein: CAISPQGALSNQPQHF; CDR3 DNA: TGTGCCATCAGCCCCCAGGGGGCCCTTAGCAATCAGCCCCAGCATTTT
J gene: TRBJ2-7; V gene: TRBV5-1; clone size: NA; D gene: TRBD1; CDR3 protein: CASSSGTASYEQYF; CDR3 DNA: TGCGCCAGCAGCTCCGGGACAGCCTCCTACGAGCAGTACTTC
J gene: TRBJ1-5; V gene: TRBV28; clone size: NA; D gene: TRBD1; CDR3 protein: CASSGGQVYNQPQHF; CDR3 DNA: TGTGCCAGCAGTGGGGGACAGGTATACAATCAGCCCCAGCATTTT
J gene: TRBJ1-6; V gene: TRBV5-6; clone size: few; D gene: NA; CDR3 protein: CASSLGQPNSPLHF; CDR3 DNA: TGTGCCAGCAGCTTAGGACAGCCTAATTCACCCCTCCACTTT